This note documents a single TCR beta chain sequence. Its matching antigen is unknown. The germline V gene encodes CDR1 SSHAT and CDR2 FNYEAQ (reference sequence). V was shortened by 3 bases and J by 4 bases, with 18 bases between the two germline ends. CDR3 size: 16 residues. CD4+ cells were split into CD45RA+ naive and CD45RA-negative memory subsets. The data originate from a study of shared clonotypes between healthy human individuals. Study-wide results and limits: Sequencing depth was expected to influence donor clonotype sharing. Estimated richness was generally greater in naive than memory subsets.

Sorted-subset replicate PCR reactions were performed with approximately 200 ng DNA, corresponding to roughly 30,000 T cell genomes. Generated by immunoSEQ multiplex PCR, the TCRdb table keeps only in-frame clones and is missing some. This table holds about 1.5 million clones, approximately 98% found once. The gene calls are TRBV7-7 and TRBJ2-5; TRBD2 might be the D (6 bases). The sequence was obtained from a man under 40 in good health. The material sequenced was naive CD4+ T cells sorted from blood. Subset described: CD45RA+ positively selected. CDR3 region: CASSFPPDGGRETQYF. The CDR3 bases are TGTGCCAGCAGCTTTCCCCCGGACGGGGGACGAGAGACCCAGTACTTC. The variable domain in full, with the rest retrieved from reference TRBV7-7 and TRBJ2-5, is GAGVSQSPRYKVTKRGQDVTLRCDPISSHATLYWYQQALGQGPEFLTYFNYEAQPDKSGLPSDRFSAERPEGSISTLTIQRTEQRDSAMYRCASSFPPDGGRETQYFGPGTRLLVL.